This passage covers 3 T cell receptor beta chains from one sample sequenced in a study of cytomegalovirus exposure and HLA in healthy donors. The PCR had 60 Vbeta and 13 Jbeta primers. Assay used: immunoSEQ multiplex PCR; TCRdb lists only in-frame clones, some missing. The data contain roughly 100,000 clones, over 70% of them seen just once; the ten biggest clones take up 2% to 2.5%. What was sequenced was PBMCs. The receptors were gathered from a man younger than 45 in good health and CMV-seronegative.

This sequence joins TRBV12-5 and TRBJ1-1, with D unresolved. V was trimmed by 2 bases and J by 7 bases, leaving 8 bases between them. This CDR3 has 12 amino acids. Germline V gives CDR1 LGHNT, CDR2 FRNRAP. In DNA, the CDR3 is TGTGCTAGTGGTTTGACTGCCAATGAAGCTTTCTTT. Translation gives CASGLTANEAFF.

The chain couples TRBV18 to TRBJ2-5, with 7 bases aligning to TRBD2. Unmatched junction bases numbered 7, after V lost 3 bases and J lost 3 bases. Germline V CDR1 and CDR2: KGHSH, LQKENI. The length of the CDR3 is 15 residues. CDR3 coding DNA: TGTGCCAGCTCACCCATAAGCGGGACCAAAGAGACCCAGTACTTC. Translating gives CASSPISGTKETQYF.

This chain uses TRBV6-5 with TRBJ1-2; maybe TRBD1 (5 bases). The V end was cut by 5 bases, the J end by 8 bases, with 12 bases between. The CDR3 totals 12 residues. The germline CDR1 and CDR2 sequences are MNHEY and SVGAGI. The CDR3 nucleotides are TGTGCCAGCAGTCAGGGAATGGGGGGCTACACCTTC. Amino acids: CASSQGMGGYTF.